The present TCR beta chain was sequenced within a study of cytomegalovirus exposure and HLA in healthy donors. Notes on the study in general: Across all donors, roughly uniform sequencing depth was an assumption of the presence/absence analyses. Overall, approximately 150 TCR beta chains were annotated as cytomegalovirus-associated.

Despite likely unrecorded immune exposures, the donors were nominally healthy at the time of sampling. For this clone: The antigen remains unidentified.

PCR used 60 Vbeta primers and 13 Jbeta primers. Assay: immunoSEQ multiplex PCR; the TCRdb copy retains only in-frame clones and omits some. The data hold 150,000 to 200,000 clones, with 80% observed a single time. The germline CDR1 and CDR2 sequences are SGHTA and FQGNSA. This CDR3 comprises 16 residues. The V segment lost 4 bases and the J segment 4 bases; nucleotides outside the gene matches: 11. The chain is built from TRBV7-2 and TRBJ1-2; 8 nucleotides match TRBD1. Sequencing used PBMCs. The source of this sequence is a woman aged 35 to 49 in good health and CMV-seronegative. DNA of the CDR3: TGTGCCAGCAGCTCACAGAGGGACAGGAAAGTCTATGGCTACACCTTC. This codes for CASSSQRDRKVYGYTF.